This entry lists 3 T cell receptor beta chains sequenced from one sample in a study of technical replicates of blood from a few donors. Repertoires were generated with immunoSEQ multiplex PCR, while TCRdb's copy carries only in-frame clones and drops some. Of about 12,000 clones listed, roughly 95% are singletons. The specimen was PBMCs. The receptors shown here come from a human donor in good health.

The chain employs TRBV5-5 and TRBJ2-7; D gene uncertain. CDR3 length: 13 residues. The ends were cut back, 1 base at V and 0 bases at J, with 5 bases in the middle. Looked up from germline, CDR1 is SGHKS and CDR2 is YYEKEE (reference sequence). The CDR3 DNA sequence: TGTGCCAGCAGCTTGATCAGCTCCTACGAGCAGTACTTC. Translating gives CASSLISSYEQYF.

The V and J genes are TRBV19 and TRBJ1-5, with D hard to call. The germline CDR1 and CDR2 sequences are LNHDA and SQIVND (reference sequence). The CDR3 consists of 17 residues. V lost 3 bases to trimming and J lost 7 bases, with 22 bases between them. The CDR3 DNA reads TGTGCCAGTAGTATCGTTGGGCAGGCCGCCGGGGAACAGCCCCAGCATTTT. Protein: CASSIVGQAAGEQPQHF.

The chain combines TRBV19 with TRBJ1-2, with D perhaps TRBD1 (6 bases). The germline V gene has CDR1 LNHDA and CDR2 SQIVND (reference sequence). This CDR3 is 12 amino acids long. The V end was cut by 8 bases, the J end by 2 bases, with 9 bases between. The CDR3 loop is CASSRGNYGYTF. The DNA for the CDR3 is TGTGCCAGTTCCAGGGGAAACTATGGCTACACCTTC.